In its sample, the clone carrying this TCR beta chain was seen a few times. Its antigen is currently unknown. This specimen comes from a study of Ad26.COV2.S vaccination and SARS-CoV-2 variants. Study-wide points: The study found similar non-spike TCR breadth in vaccine and placebo recipients.

The protocol was immunoSEQ multiplex PCR, while the TCRdb copy is restricted to in-frame clones and leaves out a portion. The sample has 97,000 or so clones, roughly 75% seen once. V lost 11 bases and J 3 bases, leaving 16 bases between the germline ends. Germline V gene sequence: CDR1 SGHTA, CDR2 FQGNSA. This CDR3 has 13 residues. V gene TRBV7-2 combines with J gene TRBJ1-2; possibly TRBD1 for D (5 bases). The sample was peripheral blood, taken after recovery from COVID-19. The receptor was isolated from a human donor who had recovered from COVID-19. The CDR3 DNA reads as TGTGCCGAAGGAAGGGGAGCTGACTATGGCTACACCTTC. This gives the protein CAEGRGADYGYTF.